The 28 T cell receptor beta chains presented below share a single source sample, sequenced in a study of cytomegalovirus exposure and HLA in healthy donors. It was with 60 Vbeta and 13 Jbeta primers that the PCR ran. Assay used: immunoSEQ multiplex PCR; TCRdb lists only in-frame clones, some missing. The data contain about 230,000 clones, 70% to 85% of them seen just once; the ten biggest clones take up about 0.6%. Sequenced: PBMCs. These receptors all come from a woman in her thirties or forties in good health and CMV-seronegative.

The rearrangement uses TRBV28 and TRBJ2-7; D unresolved. The CDR3 length is 15 residues. Per the germline V gene, CDR1 is MDHEN and CDR2 is SYDVKM. Trimming pared 6 bases from V and 2 bases from J, leaving 17 bases between. The CDR3 protein is CASSRSYDTTYEQYF. The CDR3 DNA is TGTGCCAGCAGCCGATCATATGACACCACCTACGAGCAGTACTTC.

The chain carries TRBV10-3 and TRBJ1-1; TRBD1 matches at 10 bases. V trimming: 6 bases; J trimming: 8 bases; junction bases outside the gene matches: 12. CDR1 is ENHRY and CDR2 is SYGVKD in the germline V gene. The CDR3 loop spans 15 amino acids. DNA of the CDR3: TGTGCCATCAGGGGACCGGGACAGGGGACTTTCGAAGCTTTCTTT. Its protein is CAIRGPGQGTFEAFF.

The V gene is TRBV15, the J gene TRBJ2-5; a weak D match, TRBD2 (6 bases). The V end lost 8 bases, the J end lost 4 bases, and 14 bases lay between the germline ends. Germline values: CDR1 LNHNV, CDR2 YYDKDF (reference sequence). The CDR3 is 13 residues long. The CDR3 sequence: CATGSSGVETQYF. The DNA for the CDR3 is TGTGCCACCGGAAGTTCGGGGGTAGAGACCCAGTACTTC.

The chain is built from TRBV15 and TRBJ2-1, with no clear D. The CDR3 is 14 amino acids. Trimming removed 3 bases at V and 8 bases at J, with 14 bases between. Germline CDR1 reads LNHNV; CDR2 reads YYDKDF (reference sequence). The CDR3: CATSSPLEPHEQFF. In nucleotides, the CDR3 is TGTGCCACCAGCAGTCCCTTGGAGCCCCATGAGCAGTTCTTC.

This chain connects TRBV7-9 to TRBJ1-6; 8 nucleotides line up with TRBD1. Trimming took 4 bases from V and 6 from J; bases not matched to a gene: 5. CDR3 length: 15 residues. CDR1 SEHNR and CDR2 FQNEAQ come from the germline V gene (reference sequence). The CDR3 DNA follows: TGTGCCAGCAGCTCGGACAGGGAGATTAATTCACCCCTCCACTTT. Its protein is CASSSDREINSPLHF.

This chain links TRBV5-1 with TRBJ1-1; perhaps TRBD1 as D (6 bases). The CDR3 runs to 15 residues. V lost 0 bases to trimming and J lost 4 bases, with 13 bases between them. Germline CDR1 is SGHRS and CDR2 is YFSETQ. The chain's CDR3 is CASSLAGVRSTEAFF. As DNA, the CDR3 is TGCGCCAGCAGCTTGGCAGGGGTGAGGAGCACTGAAGCTTTCTTT. The complete variable domain, with remaining parts taken from reference TRBV5-1 and TRBJ1-1, reads KAGVTQTPRYLIKTRGQQVTLSCSPISGHRSVSWYQQTPGQGLQFLFEYFSETQRNKGNFPGRFSGRQFSNSRSEMNVSTLELGDSALYLCASSLAGVRSTEAFFGQGTRLTVV.

The chain is built from TRBV18 and TRBJ1-3; 7 bases align to TRBD1. Germline CDR1 and CDR2: KGHSH and LQKENI. This CDR3 comprises 16 residues. V lost 3 bases to trimming and J lost 0 bases; unmatched junction nucleotides: 5. CDR3 DNA sequence: TGTGCCAGCTCACCTAACCGACAGGGCTCTGGAAACACCATATATTTT. It specifies CASSPNRQGSGNTIYF.

The chain joins TRBV19 to TRBJ2-3; 8 positions agree with TRBD2. The CDR3 spans 17 residues. V trimming: 8 bases; J trimming: 4 bases; junction bases outside the gene matches: 17. The V gene's germline CDR1 is LNHDA and CDR2 SQIVND (reference sequence). DNA of the CDR3: TGTGCCAGTTCCTTAATACCTAGCGGGCTAGCAGCAGATACGCAGTATTTT. It translates to CASSLIPSGLAADTQYF.

The chain employs TRBV5-6 and TRBJ2-3; D is ambiguous. V lost 2 bases to trimming and J lost 2 bases, with 9 bases between them. This CDR3 has 14 amino acids. Germline CDR1 is SGHDT and CDR2 is YYEEEE. DNA of the CDR3: TGTGCCAGCAGCTTTGACACCTACACAGATACGCAGTATTTT. It is translated as CASSFDTYTDTQYF. The whole variable domain, filled in from reference TRBV5-6 and TRBJ2-3, reads DAGVTQSPTHLIKTRGQQVTLRCSPKSGHDTVSWYQQALGQGPQFIFQYYEEEERQRGNFPDRFSGHQFPNYSSELNVNALLLGDSALYLCASSFDTYTDTQYFGPGTRLTVL.

J is TRBJ1-2 and V is TRBV7-6, with TRBD1 identical over 10 bases. Germline V gene sequence: CDR1 SGHVS, CDR2 FNYEAQ. V was pared by 5 bases and J by 5 bases, with 5 bases of the junction left unmatched. This CDR3 is 14 amino acids long. The CDR3 DNA is TGTGCCAGCAGCGAGCGGACAGGGGGATATGGCTACACCTTC. Translated, it gives CASSERTGGYGYTF.

Here the CDR3 reads CASSSRGSYEQYF. For the CDR3, the DNA is TGTGCCAGCAGTTCCAGGGGTTCCTACGAGCAGTACTTC. The rearrangement uses TRBV28 and TRBJ2-7, with D maybe TRBD1 (6 bases). Germline CDR1 and CDR2: MDHEN and SYDVKM. There are 13 residues in the CDR3. V was shortened by 4 bases and J by 1 base, with 8 bases between the two germline ends.

The chain couples TRBV5-8 to TRBJ2-2, with TRBD1 as a possible D gene (6 bases). The CDR3 is 15 amino acids. Germline V gives CDR1 SGHTS, CDR2 YDEGEE. V lost 2 bases and J 1 base, leaving 9 bases between the germline ends. The CDR3 DNA follows: TGTGCCAGCAGCTTTGACAGGTTGAACACCGGGGAGCTGTTTTTT. It specifies CASSFDRLNTGELFF.

The V call is TRBV5-1, the J call TRBJ2-1; D is ambiguous. V dropped 1 base and J dropped 8 bases, with 4 bases sitting between them. The germline gives CDR1 SGHRS, CDR2 YFSETQ. CDR3 length equals 11 residues. CDR3 sequence: CASSLLDEQFF. The CDR3 DNA follows: TGCGCCAGCAGCTTGCTAGATGAGCAGTTCTTC.

The V gene is TRBV28, the J gene TRBJ1-5; D is unclear. The V and J ends lost 1 base and 8 bases respectively, with 6 bases between them. Germline-derived CDR1 and CDR2 are MDHEN and SYDVKM. The CDR3 is 12 amino acids. CDR3 nucleotides: TGTGCCAGCAGTTTATTAGCAGAGCCCCAGCATTTT. Its protein is CASSLLAEPQHF.

Here the CDR3 reads CASSVRDTLNYGYTF. The CDR3, as DNA: TGTGCCAGCAGCGTCCGGGACACCCTTAACTATGGCTACACCTTC. V gene TRBV7-8 combines with J gene TRBJ1-2; TRBD1 is a possible D gene (6 bases). CDR3 length: 15 amino acids. Germline values: CDR1 SGHVS, CDR2 FQNEAQ. Trimming shortened V by 5 bases and J by 1 base, and 14 bases separated the two germline ends.

J is TRBJ2-1 and V is TRBV19; 13 positions match TRBD2. This CDR3 region has 15 residues. Germline values: CDR1 LNHDA, CDR2 SQIVND (reference sequence). V shed 7 bases and J 7 bases; nucleotides not matched to a gene: 7. CDR3 coding DNA: TGTGCCAGTATCCCAACTAGCGGGGGGGAGAATGAGCAGTTCTTC. Amino acid sequence: CASIPTSGGENEQFF. Combining the CDR3 with reference TRBV19 and TRBJ2-1 gives the whole variable domain DGGITQSPKYLFRKEGQNVTLSCEQNLNHDAMYWYRQDPGQGLRLIYYSQIVNDFQKGDIAEGYSVSREKKESFPLTVTSAQKNPTAFYLCASIPTSGGENEQFFGPGTRLTVL.

The genes are TRBV9 and TRBJ1-4; 7 positions match TRBD1. This CDR3 is built from 14 residues. Germline CDR1 reads SGDLS; CDR2 reads YYNGEE. After removal of 0 bases from V and 8 bases from J, the junction contained 4 bases not matched to a gene. The CDR3 coding sequence is TGTGCCAGCAGCGTAGAGGCAGGGGGGGAAAAACTGTTTTTT. Its translation is CASSVEAGGEKLFF.

The chain couples TRBV5-8 to TRBJ2-5, with 11 bases identical to TRBD2. The CDR3 runs 14 residues. Looked up from germline, CDR1 is SGHTS and CDR2 is YDEGEE. V trimming: 4 bases; J trimming: 4 bases; junction bases outside the gene matches: 3. As DNA, the CDR3 is TGTGCCAGCAGCATTCTAGCGGGGGGAGAGACCCAGTACTTC. This encodes CASSILAGGETQYF.

This clone was detected a few times. The chain couples TRBV28 to TRBJ1-5; 9 bases agree with TRBD1. The germline CDR1 and CDR2 sequences are MDHEN and SYDVKM. The junction had 13 bases not matched to a gene; V was cut back by 8 bases and J by 11 bases. The CDR3 has 14 residues. CDR3 DNA: TGTGCCAGCTTCCGGGACAGGGCCCAATCAGCCCAGCATTTT. Translated: CASFRDRAQSAQHF.

V gene TRBV25-1 combines with J gene TRBJ1-6, with TRBD1 matching 9 bases. The CDR3 is 16 amino acids. Germline CDR1 and CDR2: MGHDK and SYGVNS. The V and J ends lost 4 bases and 10 bases, in that order; junction bases with no gene match: 11. The CDR3 DNA reads as TGTGCCAGCAGTGGATTTTGGGACAGGGAAAACTCACCCCTCCACTTT. Its translation is CASSGFWDRENSPLHF.

The CDR3 sequence is CSVARPPGSEQYF. DNA of the CDR3: TGCAGCGTTGCACGACCCCCGGGATCCGAGCAGTACTTC. The chain has TRBV29-1 and TRBJ2-7; D is perhaps TRBD2 (5 bases). The CDR3 has 13 residues. With 4 bases removed from V and 6 bases from J, the gap between germline ends came to 16 bases. CDR1 SQVTM and CDR2 ANQGSEA come from the germline V gene.

The genes are TRBV9 and TRBJ1-3; 8 nucleotides line up with TRBD1. The CDR3 extends over 14 amino acids. The V gene's germline CDR1 is SGDLS and CDR2 YYNGEE. J was trimmed by 3 bases and V by 3 bases; bases with no gene match: 2. Written as DNA, the CDR3 is TGTGCCAGCAGCGACGACAGGGGTGGAAACACCATATATTTT. Residues: CASSDDRGGNTIYF.

The chain joins TRBV7-6 to TRBJ2-3; possible D gene TRBD2, 5 bases. Germline CDR1 reads SGHVS; CDR2 reads FNYEAQ. The CDR3 extends over 14 amino acids. V lost 5 bases, J lost 2 bases, and 11 bases lay in between. Here the CDR3 reads CASSPQRFTDTQYF. The DNA of the CDR3 is TGTGCCAGCAGCCCACAGCGGTTCACAGATACGCAGTATTTT.

The V gene is TRBV7-8, the J gene TRBJ2-7; TRBD1 aligns across 8 bases. Trimming cost V 3 bases and J 0 bases; bases outside gene matches: 10. In germline, CDR1 is SGHVS, CDR2 FQNEAQ. This CDR3 is 17 amino acids long. The CDR3 DNA is TGTGCCAGCAGCTTGGGCCTCCGGGACAGGCTCTCCTACGAGCAGTACTTC. This gives the protein CASSLGLRDRLSYEQYF. Drawing the rest from reference TRBV7-8 and TRBJ2-7, the complete variable domain is GAGVSQSPRYKVAKRGQDVALRCDPISGHVSLFWYQQALGQGPEFLTYFQNEAQLDKSGLPSDRFFAERPEGSVSTLKIQRTQQEDSAVYLCASSLGLRDRLSYEQYFGPGTRLTVT.

The gene calls are TRBV2 and TRBJ1-4; D is ambiguous. CDR3 size: 14 residues. Germline V CDR1 and CDR2: SNHLY, FYNNEI. Trimming took off 8 bases at V and 4 bases at J, with 14 bases between the two ends. CDR3 in amino acids: CASLVDTNNEKLFF. The CDR3 DNA reads as TGTGCCAGCTTAGTAGACACCAATAATGAAAAACTGTTTTTT. The full variable domain, in which reference TRBV2 and TRBJ1-4 provide the parts outside the CDR3, is EPEVTQTPSHQVTQMGQEVILRCVPISNHLYFYWYRQILGQKVEFLVSFYNNEISEKSEIFDDQFSVERPDGSNFTLKIRSTKLEDSAMYFCASLVDTNNEKLFFGSGTQLSVL.

V gene TRBV6-5 combines with J gene TRBJ1-1, with 8 bases identical to TRBD1. CDR3 size: 14 residues. From germline, CDR1 is MNHEY and CDR2 SVGAGI. V lost 7 bases, J lost 3 bases, and 7 bases stayed unmatched. CDR3 nucleotide sequence: TGTGCCAGCAAGGTTCAGGGGGCTTACACTGAAGCTTTCTTT. Its protein is CASKVQGAYTEAFF.

V usage is TRBV11-2 and J usage is TRBJ2-7, with 12 bases lining up with TRBD2. The ends lost 1 base at V and 4 bases at J; junction bases unmatched: 5. The CDR3 spans 16 residues. Germline V gene sequence: CDR1 SGHAT, CDR2 FQNNGV. The CDR3 DNA follows: TGTGCCAGCAGCTTAGGTGCGACTAGCGGGGGATACGAGCAGTACTTC. It yields the protein CASSLGATSGGYEQYF.

V and J are TRBV30 and TRBJ2-5; 7 bases are shared with TRBD2. This CDR3 region has 13 residues. Trimming cost V 3 bases and J 2 bases; bases outside gene matches: 3. Per germline, CDR1 GTSNPN and CDR2 SVGIG (reference sequence). Here the CDR3 DNA reads TGTGCCTGGAGATCCGGGGGGCAAGAGACCCAGTACTTC. Its protein product is CAWRSGGQETQYF. Based on the CDR3 plus reference TRBV30 and TRBJ2-5, the full variable domain is SQTIHQWPATLVQPVGSPLSLECTVEGTSNPNLYWYRQAAGRGLQLLFYSVGIGQISSEVPQNLSASRPQDRQFILSSKKLLLSDSGFYLCAWRSGGQETQYFGPGTRLLVL.